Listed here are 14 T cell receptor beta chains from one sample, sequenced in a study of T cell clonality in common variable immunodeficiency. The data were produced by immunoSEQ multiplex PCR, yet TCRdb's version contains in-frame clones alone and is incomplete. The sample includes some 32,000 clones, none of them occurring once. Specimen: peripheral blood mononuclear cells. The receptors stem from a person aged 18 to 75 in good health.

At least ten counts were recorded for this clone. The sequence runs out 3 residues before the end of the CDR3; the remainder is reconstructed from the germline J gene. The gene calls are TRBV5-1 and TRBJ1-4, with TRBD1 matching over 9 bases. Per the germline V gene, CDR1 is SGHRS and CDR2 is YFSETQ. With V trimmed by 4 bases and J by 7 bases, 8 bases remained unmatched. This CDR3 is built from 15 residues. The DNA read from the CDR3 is TGCGCCAGCAGCCCAGGGACAGGGAGAGGTGAAAAA. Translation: CASSPGTGRGEK. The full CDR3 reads CASSPGTGRGEKLFF.

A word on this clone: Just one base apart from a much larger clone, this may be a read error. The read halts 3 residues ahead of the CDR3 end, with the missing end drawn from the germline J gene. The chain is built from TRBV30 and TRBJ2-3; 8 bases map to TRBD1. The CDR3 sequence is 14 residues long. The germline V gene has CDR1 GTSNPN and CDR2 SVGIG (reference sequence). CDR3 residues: CAWSAGQGDQPQYF. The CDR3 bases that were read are TGTGCCTGGAGTGCCGGACAGGGAGATCAGCCG.

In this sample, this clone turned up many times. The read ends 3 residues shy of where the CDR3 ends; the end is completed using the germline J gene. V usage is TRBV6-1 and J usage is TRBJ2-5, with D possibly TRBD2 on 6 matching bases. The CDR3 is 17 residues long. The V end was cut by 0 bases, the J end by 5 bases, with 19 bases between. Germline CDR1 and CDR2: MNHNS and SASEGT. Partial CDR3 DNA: TGTGCCAGCAGTGAAGCCCCCATAACTAGCTCGGGGGAGACC. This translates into CASSEAPITSSGET. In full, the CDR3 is CASSEAPITSSGETQYF.

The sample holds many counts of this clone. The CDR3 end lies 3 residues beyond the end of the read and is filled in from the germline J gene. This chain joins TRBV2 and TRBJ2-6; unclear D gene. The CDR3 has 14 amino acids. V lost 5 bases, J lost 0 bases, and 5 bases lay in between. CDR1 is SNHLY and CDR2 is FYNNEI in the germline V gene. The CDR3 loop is CASSLRSGANVLTF. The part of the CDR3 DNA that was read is TGTGCCAGCAGTTTGCGCTCTGGGGCCAACGTC. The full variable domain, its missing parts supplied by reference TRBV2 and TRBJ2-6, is EPEVTQTPSHQVTQMGQEVILRCVPISNHLYFYWYRQILGQKVEFLVSFYNNEISEKSEIFDDQFSVERPDGSNFTLKIRSTKLEDSAMYFCASSLRSGANVLTFGAGSRLTVL.

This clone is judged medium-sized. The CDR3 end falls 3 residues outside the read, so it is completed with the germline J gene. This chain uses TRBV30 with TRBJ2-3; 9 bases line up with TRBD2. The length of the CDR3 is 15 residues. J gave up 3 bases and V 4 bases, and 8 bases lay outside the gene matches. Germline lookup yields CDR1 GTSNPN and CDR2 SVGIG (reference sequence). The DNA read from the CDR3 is TGTGCCTGGACGCATAGCGGGAGCATGACAGATACG. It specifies CAWTHSGSMTDT. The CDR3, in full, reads CAWTHSGSMTDTQYF.

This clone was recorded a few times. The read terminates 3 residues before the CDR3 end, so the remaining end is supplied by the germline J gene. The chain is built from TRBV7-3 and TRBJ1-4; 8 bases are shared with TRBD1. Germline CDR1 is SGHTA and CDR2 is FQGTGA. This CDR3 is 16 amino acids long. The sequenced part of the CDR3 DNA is TGTGCCAGCAGGGACCCTCGGACAGGGATGGATTCACCA. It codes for CASRDPRTGMDSP. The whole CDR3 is CASRDPRTGMDSPLFF.

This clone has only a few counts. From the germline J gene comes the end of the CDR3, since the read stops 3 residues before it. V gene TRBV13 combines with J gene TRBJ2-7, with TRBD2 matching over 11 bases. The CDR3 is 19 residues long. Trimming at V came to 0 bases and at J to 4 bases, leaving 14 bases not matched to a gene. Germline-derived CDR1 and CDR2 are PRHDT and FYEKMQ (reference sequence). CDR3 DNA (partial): TGTGCCAGCAGCTTAGGCCCCGCGTCATATAGCGGGGGGGGGTACGAG. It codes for CASSLGPASYSGGGYE. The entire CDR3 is CASSLGPASYSGGGYEQYF.

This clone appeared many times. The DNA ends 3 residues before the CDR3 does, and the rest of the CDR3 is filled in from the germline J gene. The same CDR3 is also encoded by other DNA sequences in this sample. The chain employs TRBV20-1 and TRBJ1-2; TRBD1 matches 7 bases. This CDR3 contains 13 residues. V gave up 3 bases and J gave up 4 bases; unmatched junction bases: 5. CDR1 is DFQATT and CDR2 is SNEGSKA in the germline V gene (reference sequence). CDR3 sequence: CSASAGTVYGYTF. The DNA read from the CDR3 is TGCAGTGCTAGTGCCGGGACAGTCTATGGC.

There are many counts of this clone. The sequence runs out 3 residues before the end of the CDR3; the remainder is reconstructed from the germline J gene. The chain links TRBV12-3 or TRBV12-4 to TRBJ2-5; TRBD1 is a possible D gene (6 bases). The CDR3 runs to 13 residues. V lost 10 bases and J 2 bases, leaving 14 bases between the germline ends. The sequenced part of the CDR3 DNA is TGTGCCACTAGGGGCACAGGGCAAGAGACC. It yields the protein CATRGTGQET. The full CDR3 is CATRGTGQETQYF.

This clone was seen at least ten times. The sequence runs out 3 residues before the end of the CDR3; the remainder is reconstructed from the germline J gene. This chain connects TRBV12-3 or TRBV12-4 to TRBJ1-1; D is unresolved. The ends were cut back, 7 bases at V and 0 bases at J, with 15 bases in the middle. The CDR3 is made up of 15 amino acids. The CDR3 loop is CASTIWQDMNTEAFF. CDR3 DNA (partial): TGTGCCAGCACCATTTGGCAGGATATGAACACTGAA.

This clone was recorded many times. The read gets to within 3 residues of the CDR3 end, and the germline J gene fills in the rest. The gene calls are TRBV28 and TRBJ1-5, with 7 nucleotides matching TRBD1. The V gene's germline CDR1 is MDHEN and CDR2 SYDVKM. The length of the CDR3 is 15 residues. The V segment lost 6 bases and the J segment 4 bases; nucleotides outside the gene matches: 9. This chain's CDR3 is CASRDGTARNQPQHF. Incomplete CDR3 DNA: TGTGCCAGCAGAGATGGGACAGCAAGGAATCAGCCC.

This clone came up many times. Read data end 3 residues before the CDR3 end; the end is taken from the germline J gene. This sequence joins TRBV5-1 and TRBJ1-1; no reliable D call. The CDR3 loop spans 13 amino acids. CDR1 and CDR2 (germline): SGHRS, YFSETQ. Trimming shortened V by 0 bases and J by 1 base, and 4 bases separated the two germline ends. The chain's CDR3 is CASSLDRNTEAFF. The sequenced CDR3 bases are TGCGCCAGCAGCTTGGATAGGAACACTGAA. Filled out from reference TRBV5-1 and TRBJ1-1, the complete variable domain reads KAGVTQTPRYLIKTRGQQVTLSCSPISGHRSVSWYQQTPGQGLQFLFEYFSETQRNKGNFPGRFSGRQFSNSRSEMNVSTLELGDSALYLCASSLDRNTEAFFGQGTRLTVV.

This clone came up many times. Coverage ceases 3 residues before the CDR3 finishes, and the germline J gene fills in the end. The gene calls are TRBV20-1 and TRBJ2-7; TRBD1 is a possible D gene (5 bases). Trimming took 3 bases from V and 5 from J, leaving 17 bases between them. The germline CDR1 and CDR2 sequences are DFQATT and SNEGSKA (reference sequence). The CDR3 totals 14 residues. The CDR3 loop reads CSASKNTGGNEQYF. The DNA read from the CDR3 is TGCAGTGCTAGTAAAAATACAGGTGGCAACGAG.

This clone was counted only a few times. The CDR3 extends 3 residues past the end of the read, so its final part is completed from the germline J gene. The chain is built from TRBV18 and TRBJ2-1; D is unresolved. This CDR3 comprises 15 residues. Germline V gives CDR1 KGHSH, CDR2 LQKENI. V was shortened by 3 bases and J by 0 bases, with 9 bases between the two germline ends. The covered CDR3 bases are TGTGCCAGCTCACCGGGCCGTAGCTCCTACAATGAG. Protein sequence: CASSPGRSSYNE. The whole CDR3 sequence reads CASSPGRSSYNEQFF.